This is a list of T cell receptor beta chains from one sample in a study of blood T cell repertoires in COVID-19. Profiled with immunoSEQ multiplex PCR; TCRdb holds only in-frame clones, not every one. Of hundreds of thousands of clones listed, around nine tenths are singletons. The specimen sequenced was peripheral blood. The receptors were sampled from a man aged 60-69 years who had recovered from COVID-19. Both conserved end residues are part of each CDR3. D genes are given only for firm matches. The size of a clone is reported for some rows only, either as once, few or many, or as a class for expanded clones.

j_call clone_size d_call v_call cdr3_nt cdr3_aa
TRBJ2-1 - - TRBV7-9 TGTGCCAGCAGCTCCACAGGGTTTGGTGAGCAGTTCTTC CASSSTGFGEQFF
TRBJ1-1 - TRBD1 TRBV18 TGTGCCAGCTCACCTCGACAGGGGGCAACTGAAGCTTTCTTT CASSPRQGATEAFF
TRBJ1-3 - TRBD1 TRBV11-2 TGTGCCAGCAGCTTAGGTGATACAGGGGGACGGAGCACCATATATTTT CASSLGDTGGRSTIYF
TRBJ1-3 once - TRBV20-1 TGCAGTGCTAGTATGTCAGGTCACACCATATATTTT CSASMSGHTIYF
TRBJ2-6 - - TRBV25-1 TGTGCCACTGCAGGCCCAGCCTCTGGGGCCAACGTCCTGACTTTC CATAGPASGANVLTF
TRBJ2-1 - TRBD2 TRBV24-1 TGTGCCACCAGTGAAACCGGGACTATGAAATACAATGAGCAGTTCTTC CATSETGTMKYNEQFF
TRBJ2-4 - - TRBV30 TGTGCCTGGGCGCAGGCAGGGGTCAAAAACATTCAGTACTTC CAWAQAGVKNIQYF
TRBJ2-2 - TRBD2 TRBV12-5 TGTGCTAGTGGTTTGGTACGGGGCGGGAGGGCCAGGTACACCGGGGAGCTGTTTTTT CASGLVRGGRARYTGELFF
TRBJ2-7 - TRBD1 TRBV2 TGTGCCAGCAGCCGGGACAGAAGCTCCTACGAGCAGTACTTC CASSRDRSSYEQYF
TRBJ2-7 - - TRBV11-1 TGTGCCAGCAGCTTAGTCCCGGTGAAATCCTACGAGCAGTACTTC CASSLVPVKSYEQYF
TRBJ1-6 - - TRBV30 TGTGCCTGGAGTGTACACCAGGGGCAGAGCTCCTATAATTCACCCCTCCACTTT CAWSVHQGQSSYNSPLHF
TRBJ2-2 few TRBD1 TRBV10-2 TGCGCCAGCAGCGGGCGACAGGGGAGCAACACCGGGGAGCTGTTTTTT CASSGRQGSNTGELFF
TRBJ2-6 - - TRBV5-1 TGCGCCAGCAGCGGATCTAGCGCCCTCTCTGGGGCCAACGTCCTGACTTTC CASSGSSALSGANVLTF
TRBJ2-3 - - TRBV24-1 TGTGCCACCAGTGATTTATCGGGACAGTATTTT CATSDLSGQYF
TRBJ2-1 - TRBD2 TRBV2 TGTGCCAACGGGGGGGCAGGTTCCTACAATGAGCAGTTCTTC CANGGAGSYNEQFF
TRBJ1-5 - TRBD1 TRBV5-1 TGCGCCAGCAGCCTGGGACAGCATAGCAATCAGCCCCAGCATTTT CASSLGQHSNQPQHF
TRBJ2-7 once - TRBV7-9 TGTGCCAGCAGCCCGGCGGGGCGGACGTCCTACGAGCAGTACTTC CASSPAGRTSYEQYF
TRBJ1-1 - - TRBV7-2 TGTGCCAGCATCCCCCCGGGGAACGCTGAAGCTTTCTTT CASIPPGNAEAFF
TRBJ2-3 many - TRBV28 TGTGCCAGCAGCTCTCCTGGACTCCGCACAGATACGCAGTATTTT CASSSPGLRTDTQYF
TRBJ1-1 - TRBD1 TRBV6-2/TRBV6-3 TGTGCCAGCAGTTACCGTAACAGGGGGCTGAGGGTCACTGAAGCTTTCTTT CASSYRNRGLRVTEAFF
TRBJ2-3 - TRBD2 TRBV5-1 TGCGCCAGCAGCTTGGGAGGCGGGAGAGGGGGCACAGATACGCAGTATTTT CASSLGGGRGGTDTQYF
TRBJ2-7 - TRBD2 TRBV6-1 TGTGCCAGCAGTGAACCCCCTAGCGGGGGGAGCTTC CASSEPPSGGSF
TRBJ2-6 - - TRBV5-1 TGCGCCAGCAGCACAGGCGGACCTCTCTCTGGGGCCAACGTCCTGACTTTC CASSTGGPLSGANVLTF
TRBJ1-1 - - TRBV15 TGTGCCACCAGCAGGGGACTTCTCGACGGAGCTTTCTTT CATSRGLLDGAFF
TRBJ2-7 - TRBD1 TRBV27 TGTGCCAGCAGCCTCCAGGGGGCTTTCCCCTACGAGCAGTACTTC CASSLQGAFPYEQYF
TRBJ1-3 - TRBD1 TRBV7-9 TGTGCCAGCAGCTTGGGACAGGGAGATTACACCATATATTTT CASSLGQGDYTIYF
TRBJ1-6 few - TRBV7-3 TGTGCCAGCAGTAGAGACAGCTCATATAATTCACCCCTCCACTTT CASSRDSSYNSPLHF
TRBJ2-3 - TRBD2 TRBV7-2 TGTGCCAGCAGCCTCCCGGGACTAGCGGGGGAAGCGCAGTATTTT CASSLPGLAGEAQYF
TRBJ1-2 - TRBD1 TRBV3-1/TRBV3-2 TGTGCCAGCAGCAGGGGACAGGGGCCTTCCTATGGCTACACCTTC CASSRGQGPSYGYTF
TRBJ1-2 - - TRBV4-2 TGTGCCAGCAGCCAAGGGACAGAGTATGGCTACACCTTC CASSQGTEYGYTF
TRBJ1-1 - - TRBV6-5 TGTGCCAGCAGCCTCGAGCGGAACACTGAAGCTTTCTTT CASSLERNTEAFF
TRBJ2-7 - - TRBV28 TGTGCCAGCAGTTTATTCGGCGGAGCCTACGAGCAGTACTTC CASSLFGGAYEQYF
TRBJ2-3 - TRBD2 TRBV4-1 TGCGCCAGCAGCCCTCTAGCGGGGGGAAGCACAGATACGCAGTATTTT CASSPLAGGSTDTQYF